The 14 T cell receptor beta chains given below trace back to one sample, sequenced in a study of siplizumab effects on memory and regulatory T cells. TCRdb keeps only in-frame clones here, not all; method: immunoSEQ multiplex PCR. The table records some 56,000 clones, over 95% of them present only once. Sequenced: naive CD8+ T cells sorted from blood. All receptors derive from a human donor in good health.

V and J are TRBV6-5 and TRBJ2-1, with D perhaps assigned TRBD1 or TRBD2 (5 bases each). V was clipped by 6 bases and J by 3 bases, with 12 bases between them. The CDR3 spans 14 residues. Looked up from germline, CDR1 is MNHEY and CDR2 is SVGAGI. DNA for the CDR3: TGTGCCAGCAGCTACGGGGCAGACTACAATGAGCAGTTCTTC. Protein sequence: CASSYGADYNEQFF.

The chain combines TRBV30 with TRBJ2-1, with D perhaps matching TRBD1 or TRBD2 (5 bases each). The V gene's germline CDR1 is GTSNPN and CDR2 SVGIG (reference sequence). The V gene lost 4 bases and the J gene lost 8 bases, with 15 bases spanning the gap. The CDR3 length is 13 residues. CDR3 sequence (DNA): TGTGCCTGGACCTCCACCGGGGCCGATGAGCAGTTCTTC. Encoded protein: CAWTSTGADEQFF.

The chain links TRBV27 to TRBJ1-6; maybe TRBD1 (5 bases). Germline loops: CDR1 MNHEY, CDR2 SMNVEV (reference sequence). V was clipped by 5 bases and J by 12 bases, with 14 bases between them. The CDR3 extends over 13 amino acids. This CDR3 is CASSTITGEPLHF. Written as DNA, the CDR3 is TGTGCCAGCAGTACGATCACAGGTGAACCCCTCCACTTT.

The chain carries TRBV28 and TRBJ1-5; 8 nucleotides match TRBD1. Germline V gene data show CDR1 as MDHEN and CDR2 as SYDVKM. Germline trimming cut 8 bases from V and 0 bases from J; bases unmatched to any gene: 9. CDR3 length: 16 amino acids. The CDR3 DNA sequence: TGTGCCAGCGAAAACGGACAGGGATATAGCAATCAGCCCCAGCATTTT. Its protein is CASENGQGYSNQPQHF.

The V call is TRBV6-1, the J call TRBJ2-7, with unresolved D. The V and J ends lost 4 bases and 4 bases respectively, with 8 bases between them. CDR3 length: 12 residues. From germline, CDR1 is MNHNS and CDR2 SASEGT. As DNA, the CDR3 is TGTGCCAGCAGTGGATTATCATACGAGCAGTACTTC. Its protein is CASSGLSYEQYF.

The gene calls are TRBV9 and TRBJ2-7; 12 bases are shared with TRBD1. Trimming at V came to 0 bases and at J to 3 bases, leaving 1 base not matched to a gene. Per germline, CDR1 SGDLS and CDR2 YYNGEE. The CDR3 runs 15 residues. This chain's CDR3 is CASSVGDRGLYEQYF. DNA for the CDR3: TGTGCCAGCAGCGTAGGGGACAGGGGGCTCTACGAGCAGTACTTC.

The CDR3 region has the DNA TGTGCCAGCAGCTATGGGGACAAGACCTACGAGCAGTACTTC. It yields the protein CASSYGDKTYEQYF. The V and J genes are TRBV13 and TRBJ2-7; D possibly corresponds to TRBD1 (6 bases). Trimming removed 4 bases at V and 2 bases at J, with 12 bases between. This CDR3 spans 14 amino acids. Per the germline V gene, CDR1 is PRHDT and CDR2 is FYEKMQ (reference sequence).

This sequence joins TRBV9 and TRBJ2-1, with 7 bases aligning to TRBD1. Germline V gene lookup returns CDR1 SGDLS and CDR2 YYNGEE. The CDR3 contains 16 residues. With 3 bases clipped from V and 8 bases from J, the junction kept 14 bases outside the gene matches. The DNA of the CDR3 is TGTGCCAGCAGCGCTCATCGGGACAGTCATGGGGATGAGCAGTTCTTC. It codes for CASSAHRDSHGDEQFF.

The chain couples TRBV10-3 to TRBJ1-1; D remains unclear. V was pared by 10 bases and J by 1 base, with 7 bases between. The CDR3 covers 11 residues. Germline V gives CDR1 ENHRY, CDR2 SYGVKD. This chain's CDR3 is CATATNTEAFF. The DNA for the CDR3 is TGTGCCACCGCGACGAACACTGAAGCTTTCTTT.

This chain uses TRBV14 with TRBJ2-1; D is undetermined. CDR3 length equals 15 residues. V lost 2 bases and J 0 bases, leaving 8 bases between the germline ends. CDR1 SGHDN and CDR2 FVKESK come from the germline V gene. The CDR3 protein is CASSQRESSYNEQFF. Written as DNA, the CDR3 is TGTGCCAGCAGCCAAAGGGAAAGCTCCTACAATGAGCAGTTCTTC.

For the CDR3, the DNA is TGTGCCAGCAGTGCCGAATTTCGAAATGATGGCTACACCTTC. This encodes CASSAEFRNDGYTF. The chain couples TRBV6-1 to TRBJ1-2; D is undetermined. V was shortened by 4 bases and J by 6 bases, with 15 bases between the two germline ends. CDR1 MNHNS and CDR2 SASEGT come from the germline V gene. The CDR3 length is 14 residues.

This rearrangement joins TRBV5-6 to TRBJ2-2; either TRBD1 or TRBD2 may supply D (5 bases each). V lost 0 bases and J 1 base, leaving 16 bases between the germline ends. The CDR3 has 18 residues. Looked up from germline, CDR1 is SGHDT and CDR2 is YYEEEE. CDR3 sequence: CASSLGRLAGRNTGELFF. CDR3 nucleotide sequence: TGTGCCAGCAGCTTGGGAAGGTTGGCAGGGAGGAACACCGGGGAGCTGTTTTTT.

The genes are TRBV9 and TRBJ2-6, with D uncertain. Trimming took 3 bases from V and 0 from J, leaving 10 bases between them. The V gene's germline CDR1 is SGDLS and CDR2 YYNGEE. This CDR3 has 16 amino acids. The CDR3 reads CASSEGRSSGANVLTF. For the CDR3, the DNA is TGTGCCAGCAGCGAAGGACGGAGCTCTGGGGCCAACGTCCTGACTTTC.

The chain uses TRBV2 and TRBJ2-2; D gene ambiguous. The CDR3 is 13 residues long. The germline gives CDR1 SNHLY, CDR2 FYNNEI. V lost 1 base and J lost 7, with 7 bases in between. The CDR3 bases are TGTGCCAGCAGTGAAGGTTGGGTCGGGGAGCTGTTTTTT. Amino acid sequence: CASSEGWVGELFF.